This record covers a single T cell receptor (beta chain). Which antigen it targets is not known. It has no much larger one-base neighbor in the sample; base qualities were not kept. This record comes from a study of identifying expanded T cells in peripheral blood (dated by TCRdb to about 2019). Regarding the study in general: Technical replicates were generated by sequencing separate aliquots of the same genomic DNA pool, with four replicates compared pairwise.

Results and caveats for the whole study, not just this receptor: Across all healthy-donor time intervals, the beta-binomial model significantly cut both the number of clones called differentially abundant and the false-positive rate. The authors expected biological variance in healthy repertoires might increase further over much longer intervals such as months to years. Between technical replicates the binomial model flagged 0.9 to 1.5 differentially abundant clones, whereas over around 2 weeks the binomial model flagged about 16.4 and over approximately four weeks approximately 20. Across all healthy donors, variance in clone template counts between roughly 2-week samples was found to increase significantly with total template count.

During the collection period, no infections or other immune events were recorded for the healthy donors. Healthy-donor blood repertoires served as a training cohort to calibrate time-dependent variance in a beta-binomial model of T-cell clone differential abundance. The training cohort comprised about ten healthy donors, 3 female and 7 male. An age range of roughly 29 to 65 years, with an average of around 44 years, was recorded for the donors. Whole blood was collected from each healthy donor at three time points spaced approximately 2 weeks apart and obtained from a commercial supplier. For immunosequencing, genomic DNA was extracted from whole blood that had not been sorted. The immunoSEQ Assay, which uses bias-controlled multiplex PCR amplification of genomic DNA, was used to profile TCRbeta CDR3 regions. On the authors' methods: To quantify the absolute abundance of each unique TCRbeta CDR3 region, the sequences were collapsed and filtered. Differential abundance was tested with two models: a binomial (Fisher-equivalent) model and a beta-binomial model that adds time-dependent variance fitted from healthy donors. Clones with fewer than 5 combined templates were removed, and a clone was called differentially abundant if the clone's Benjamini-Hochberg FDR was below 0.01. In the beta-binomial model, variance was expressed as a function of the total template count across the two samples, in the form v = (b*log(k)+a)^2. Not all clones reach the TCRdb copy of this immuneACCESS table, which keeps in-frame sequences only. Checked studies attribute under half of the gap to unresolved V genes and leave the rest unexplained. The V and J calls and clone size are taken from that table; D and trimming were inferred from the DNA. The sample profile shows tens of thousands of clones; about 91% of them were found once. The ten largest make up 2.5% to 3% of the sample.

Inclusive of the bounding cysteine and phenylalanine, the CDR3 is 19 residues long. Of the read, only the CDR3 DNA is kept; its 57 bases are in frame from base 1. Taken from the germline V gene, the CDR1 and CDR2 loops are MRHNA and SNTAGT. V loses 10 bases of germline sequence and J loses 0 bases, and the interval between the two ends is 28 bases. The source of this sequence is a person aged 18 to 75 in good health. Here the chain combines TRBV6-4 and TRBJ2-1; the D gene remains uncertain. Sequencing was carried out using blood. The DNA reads TGTGCCAACATTTCGGGTCCAGTTCTGACCTACTTCTCCTACAATGAGCAGTTCTTC. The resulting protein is CANISGPVLTYFSYNEQFF.